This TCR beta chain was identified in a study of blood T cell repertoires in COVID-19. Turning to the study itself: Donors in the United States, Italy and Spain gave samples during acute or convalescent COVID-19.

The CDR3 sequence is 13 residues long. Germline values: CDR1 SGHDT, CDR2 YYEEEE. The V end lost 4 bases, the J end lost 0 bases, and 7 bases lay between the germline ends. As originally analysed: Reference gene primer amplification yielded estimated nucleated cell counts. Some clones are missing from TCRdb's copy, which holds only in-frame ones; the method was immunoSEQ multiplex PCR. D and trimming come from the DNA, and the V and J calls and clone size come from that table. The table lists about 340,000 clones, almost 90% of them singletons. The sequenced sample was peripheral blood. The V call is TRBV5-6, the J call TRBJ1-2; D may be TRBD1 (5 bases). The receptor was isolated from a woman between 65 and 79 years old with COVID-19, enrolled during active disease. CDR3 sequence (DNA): TGTGCCAGCAGCCCCAGGGCTAACTATGGCTACACCTTC. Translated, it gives CASSPRANYGYTF.